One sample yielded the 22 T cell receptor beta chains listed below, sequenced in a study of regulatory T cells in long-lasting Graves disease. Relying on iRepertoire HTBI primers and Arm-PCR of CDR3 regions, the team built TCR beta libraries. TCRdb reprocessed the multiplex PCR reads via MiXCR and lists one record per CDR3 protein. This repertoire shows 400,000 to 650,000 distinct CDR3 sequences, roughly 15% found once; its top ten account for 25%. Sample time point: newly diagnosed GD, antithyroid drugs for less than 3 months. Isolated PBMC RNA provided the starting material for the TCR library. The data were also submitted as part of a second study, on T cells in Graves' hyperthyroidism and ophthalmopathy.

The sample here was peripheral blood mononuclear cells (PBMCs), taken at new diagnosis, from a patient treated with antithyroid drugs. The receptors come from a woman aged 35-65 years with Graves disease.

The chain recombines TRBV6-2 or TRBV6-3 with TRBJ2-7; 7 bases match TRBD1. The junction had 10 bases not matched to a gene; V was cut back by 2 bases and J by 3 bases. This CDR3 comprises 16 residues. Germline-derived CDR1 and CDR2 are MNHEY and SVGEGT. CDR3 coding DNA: TGTGCCAGCAGTTACCCAATACAGGGGTTCCGCTACGAGCAGTACTTC. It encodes CASSYPIQGFRYEQYF.

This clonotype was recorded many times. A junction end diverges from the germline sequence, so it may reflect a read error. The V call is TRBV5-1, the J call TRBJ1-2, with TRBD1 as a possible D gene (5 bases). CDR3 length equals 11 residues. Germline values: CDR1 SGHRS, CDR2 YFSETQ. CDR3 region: CASSLESVQAF. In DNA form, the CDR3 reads TGCGCCAGCAGCTTGGAGTCAGTACAGGCCTTC.

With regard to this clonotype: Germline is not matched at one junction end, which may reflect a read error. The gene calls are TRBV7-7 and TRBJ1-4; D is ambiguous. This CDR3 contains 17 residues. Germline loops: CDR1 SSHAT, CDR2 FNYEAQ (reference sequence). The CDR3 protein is CASSLLLQSTESEKLFF. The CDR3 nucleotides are TGTGCTAGCAGCTTACTCCTACAGAGCACGGAAAGTGAAAAACTGTTTTTT.

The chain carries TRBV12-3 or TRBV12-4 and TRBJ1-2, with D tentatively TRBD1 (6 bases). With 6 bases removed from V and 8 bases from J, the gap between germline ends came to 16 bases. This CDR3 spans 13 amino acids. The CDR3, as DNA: TGTGCCAGCAGCCATGACAGGTTCTGGGGCTACACCTTC. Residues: CASSHDRFWGYTF.

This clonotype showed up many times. CDR3 amino acids: CSARWGRDIQETQYF. CDR3 DNA sequence: TGCAGTGCTAGGTGGGGAAGGGATATCCAAGAGACCCAGTACTTC. J is TRBJ2-5 and V is TRBV20-1, with D uncertain. Per germline, CDR1 DFQATT and CDR2 SNEGSKA (reference sequence). The CDR3 loop spans 15 amino acids. With 3 bases removed from V and 1 base from J, the gap between germline ends came to 15 bases.

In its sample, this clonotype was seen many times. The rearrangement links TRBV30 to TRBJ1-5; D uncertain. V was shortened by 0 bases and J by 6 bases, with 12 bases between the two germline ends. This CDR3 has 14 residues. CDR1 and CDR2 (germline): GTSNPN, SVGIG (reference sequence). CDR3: CAWSVGGVGQPQHF. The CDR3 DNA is TGTGCCTGGAGTGTAGGCGGGGTGGGTCAGCCCCAGCATTTT. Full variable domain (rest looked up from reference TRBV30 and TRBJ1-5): SQTIHQWPATLVQPVGSPLSLECTVEGTSNPNLYWYRQAAGRGLQLLFYSVGIGQISSEVPQNLSASRPQDRQFILSSKKLLLSDSGFYLCAWSVGGVGQPQHFGDGTRLSIL.

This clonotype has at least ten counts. The CDR3 nucleotides are TGTGCCAGCTCACCACTGTCTGTTTTCAACACTGAAGCTTTCTTT. Its protein is CASSPLSVFNTEAFF. The gene calls are TRBV18 and TRBJ1-1, with unresolved D. The germline V gene has CDR1 KGHSH and CDR2 LQKENI. V dropped 1 base and J dropped 2 bases, with 11 bases sitting between them. The CDR3 contains 15 residues.

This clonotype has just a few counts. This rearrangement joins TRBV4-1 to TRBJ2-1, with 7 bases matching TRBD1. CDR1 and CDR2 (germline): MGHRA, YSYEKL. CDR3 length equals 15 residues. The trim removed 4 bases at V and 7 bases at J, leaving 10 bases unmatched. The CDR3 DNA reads TGCGCCAGCAGCCTGAGTCAGGGGGTGGCGAATGAGCAGTTCTTC. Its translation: CASSLSQGVANEQFF.

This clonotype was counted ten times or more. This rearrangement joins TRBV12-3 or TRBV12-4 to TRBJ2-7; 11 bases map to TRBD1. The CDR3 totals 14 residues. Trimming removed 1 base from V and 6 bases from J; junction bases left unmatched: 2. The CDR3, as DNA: TGTGCCAGCAGTTTAGGGACAGGGGGCGGCGAGCAGTACTTC. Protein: CASSLGTGGGEQYF.

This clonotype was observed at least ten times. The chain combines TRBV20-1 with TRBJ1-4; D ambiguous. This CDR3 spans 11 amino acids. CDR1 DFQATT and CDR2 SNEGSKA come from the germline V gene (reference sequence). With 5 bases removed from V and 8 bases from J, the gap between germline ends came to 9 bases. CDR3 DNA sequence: TGCAGTGCTCCAGGTCGGGAAAAACTGTTTTTT. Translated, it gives CSAPGREKLFF.

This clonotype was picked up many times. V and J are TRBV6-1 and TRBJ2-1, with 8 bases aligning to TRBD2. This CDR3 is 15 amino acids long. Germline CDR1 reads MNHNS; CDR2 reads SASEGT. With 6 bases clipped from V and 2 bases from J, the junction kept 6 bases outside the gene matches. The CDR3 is CASRTGGGPYNEQFF. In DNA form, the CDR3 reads TGTGCCAGCAGGACCGGGGGGGGACCCTACAATGAGCAGTTCTTC.

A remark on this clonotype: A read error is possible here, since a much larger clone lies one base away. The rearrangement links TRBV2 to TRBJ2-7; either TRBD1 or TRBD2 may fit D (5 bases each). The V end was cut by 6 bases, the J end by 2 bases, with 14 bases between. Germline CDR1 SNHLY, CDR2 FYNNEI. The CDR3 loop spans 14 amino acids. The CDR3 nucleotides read TGTGCCAGCAGCTTCCGGGACGGTCCCTACGAGCAGTACTTC. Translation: CASSFRDGPYEQYF.

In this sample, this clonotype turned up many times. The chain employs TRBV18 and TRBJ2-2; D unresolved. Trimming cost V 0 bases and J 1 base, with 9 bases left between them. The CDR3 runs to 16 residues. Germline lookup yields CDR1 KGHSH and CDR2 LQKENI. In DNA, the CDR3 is TGTGCCAGCTCACCACCTCTGCAGGAGAACACCGGGGAGCTGTTTTTT. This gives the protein CASSPPLQENTGELFF.

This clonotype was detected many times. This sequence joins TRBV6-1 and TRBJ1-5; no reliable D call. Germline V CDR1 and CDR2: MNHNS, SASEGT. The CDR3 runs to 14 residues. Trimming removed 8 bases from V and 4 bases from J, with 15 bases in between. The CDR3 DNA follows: TGTGCCAGCGGGAGCGCAGACTCAAATCAGCCCCAGCATTTT. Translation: CASGSADSNQPQHF.

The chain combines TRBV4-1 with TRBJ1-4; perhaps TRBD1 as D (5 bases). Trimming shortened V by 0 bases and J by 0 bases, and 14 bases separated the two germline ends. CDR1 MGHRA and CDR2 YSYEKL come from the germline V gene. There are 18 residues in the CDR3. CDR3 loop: CASSQDPGSRTTNEKLFF. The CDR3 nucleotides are TGCGCCAGCAGCCAAGATCCAGGGAGTCGCACAACTAATGAAAAACTGTTTTTT.

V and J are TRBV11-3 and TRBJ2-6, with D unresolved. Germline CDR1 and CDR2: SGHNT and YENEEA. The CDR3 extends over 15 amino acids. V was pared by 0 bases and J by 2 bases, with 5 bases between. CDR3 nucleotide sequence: TGTGCCAGCAGCTTAGAAATAGCTGGGGCCAACGTCCTGACTTTC. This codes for CASSLEIAGANVLTF. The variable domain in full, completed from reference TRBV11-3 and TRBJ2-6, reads EAGVVQSPRYKIIEKKQPVAFWCNPISGHNTLYWYLQNLGQGPELLIRYENEEAVDDSQLPKDRFSAERLKGVDSTLKIQPAELGDSAVYLCASSLEIAGANVLTFGAGSRLTVL.

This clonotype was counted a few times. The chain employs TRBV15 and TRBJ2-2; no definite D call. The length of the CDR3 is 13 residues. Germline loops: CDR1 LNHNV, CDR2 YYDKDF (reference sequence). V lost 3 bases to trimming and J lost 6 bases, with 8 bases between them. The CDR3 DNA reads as TGTGCCACCAGCAGTGAATACGCCGGGGAGCTGTTTTTT. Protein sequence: CATSSEYAGELFF.

The CDR3 sequence is CAWSGPAETQYF. CDR3 DNA sequence: TGTGCCTGGAGTGGCCCCGCGGAGACCCAGTACTTC. The genes are TRBV30 and TRBJ2-5; no reliable D call. V was trimmed by 1 base and J by 5 bases, leaving 8 bases between them. Germline-derived CDR1 and CDR2 are GTSNPN and SVGIG (reference sequence). CDR3 length: 12 residues.

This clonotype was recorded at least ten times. The DNA for the CDR3 is TGTGCCAGCAGTTTCGGGGGACGGCACAATGAGCAGTTCTTC. Its protein is CASSFGGRHNEQFF. V and J are TRBV12-3 or TRBV12-4 and TRBJ2-1; D may be TRBD2 (6 bases). The CDR3 consists of 14 residues. Trimming cost V 3 bases and J 5 bases, with 11 bases left between them.

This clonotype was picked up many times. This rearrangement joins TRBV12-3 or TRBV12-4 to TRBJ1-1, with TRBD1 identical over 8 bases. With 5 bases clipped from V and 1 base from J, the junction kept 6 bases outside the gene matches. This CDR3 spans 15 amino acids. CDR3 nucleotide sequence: TGTGCCAGCAGTCCCGGACAGGGTCGGAACACTGAAGCTTTCTTT. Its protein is CASSPGQGRNTEAFF.

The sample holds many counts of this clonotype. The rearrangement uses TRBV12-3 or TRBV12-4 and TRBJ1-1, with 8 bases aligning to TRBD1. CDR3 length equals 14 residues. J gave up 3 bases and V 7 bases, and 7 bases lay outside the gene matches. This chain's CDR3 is CASIPGGYDTEAFF. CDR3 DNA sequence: TGTGCCAGCATTCCAGGGGGCTATGACACTGAAGCTTTCTTT.

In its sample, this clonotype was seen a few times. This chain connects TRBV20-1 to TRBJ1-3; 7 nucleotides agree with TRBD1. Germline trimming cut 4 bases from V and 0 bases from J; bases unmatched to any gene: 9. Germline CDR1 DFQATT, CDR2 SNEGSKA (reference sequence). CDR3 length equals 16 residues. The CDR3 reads CSAMGTALNSGNTIYF. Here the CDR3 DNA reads TGCAGTGCTATGGGGACAGCGTTAAACTCTGGAAACACCATATATTTT.